This passage covers 14 T cell receptor beta chains from one sample sequenced in a study of blood T cell repertoires in COVID-19. Measured with immunoSEQ multiplex PCR; TCRdb has only the in-frame clones, and not every one. The repertoire holds under 45,000 clones, with over 75% as singletons. The specimen was peripheral blood. All receptors come from a middle-aged woman with acute or convalescent COVID-19.

J is TRBJ1-5 and V is TRBV6-1; possibly TRBD1 for D (6 bases). Germline loops: CDR1 MNHNS, CDR2 SASEGT. This CDR3 has 15 amino acids. Trimming took off 2 bases at V and 6 bases at J, with 14 bases between the two ends. CDR3 bases: TGTGCCAGCAGTGAAATCACAGGGAGGGTTCAGCCCCAGCATTTT. It specifies CASSEITGRVQPQHF.

This chain connects TRBV3-1 (or the pseudogene TRBV3-2) to TRBJ2-7; TRBD2 agrees at 13 bases. The CDR3 has 15 residues. With V trimmed by 0 bases and J by 5 bases, 1 base remained unmatched. Germline V CDR1 and CDR2: LGHDT, YNNKEL (reference sequence). The CDR3 DNA follows: TGTGCCAGCAGCCAAGAGGGACTAGCGGGAAACGAGCAGTACTTC. Protein sequence: CASSQEGLAGNEQYF.

The chain uses TRBV2 and TRBJ2-2; D might be TRBD2 (6 bases). This CDR3 contains 16 residues. The germline V and J ends were trimmed by 10 bases and 1 base, with 19 bases remaining between them. Germline values: CDR1 SNHLY, CDR2 FYNNEI. CDR3 protein: CATQREAERNTGELFF. CDR3 bases: TGTGCCACCCAAAGGGAGGCGGAACGGAACACCGGGGAGCTGTTTTTT.

The chain recombines TRBV5-8 with TRBJ1-5, with no clear D. Trimming left V 4 bases short and J 6 bases short, with 17 bases between. The CDR3 consists of 15 residues. Germline assignment: CDR1 SGHTS and CDR2 YDEGEE. The CDR3 reads CASSAGESRGQPQHF. CDR3 coding DNA: TGTGCCAGCAGCGCCGGGGAGTCTCGGGGTCAGCCCCAGCATTTT.

The gene calls are TRBV28 and TRBJ2-3; 11 bases match TRBD2. Trimming cost V 10 bases and J 0 bases; bases outside gene matches: 6. From germline, CDR1 is MDHEN and CDR2 SYDVKM. The CDR3 runs to 15 residues. CDR3 amino acids: CATAGTSGSTDTQYF. CDR3 DNA: TGTGCCACCGCCGGGACTAGCGGAAGCACAGATACGCAGTATTTT.

The rearrangement links TRBV7-8 to TRBJ2-7; 11 nucleotides align to TRBD2. CDR1 SGHVS and CDR2 FQNEAQ come from the germline V gene. V lost 2 bases, J lost 7 bases, and 10 bases stayed unmatched. The CDR3 loop spans 16 amino acids. CDR3 in DNA: TGTGCCAGCAGCTTAAGTCGGGTAGCGGGGGGGCCGGAGCAGTACTTC. Translated, it gives CASSLSRVAGGPEQYF.

The chain is built from TRBV18 and TRBJ1-2, with D perhaps TRBD1 (5 bases). This CDR3 is built from 15 residues. V lost 3 bases and J 3 bases, leaving 14 bases between the germline ends. Per germline, CDR1 KGHSH and CDR2 LQKENI. The CDR3 region has the DNA TGTGCCAGCTCACCCAAAGCAGGGTTCGACTATGGCTACACCTTC. It specifies CASSPKAGFDYGYTF.

J is TRBJ2-2 and V is TRBV7-3; TRBD2 aligns across 7 bases. V gave up 4 bases and J gave up 1 base; unmatched junction bases: 12. Germline V gives CDR1 SGHTA, CDR2 FQGTGA. The CDR3 spans 18 residues. As DNA, the CDR3 is TGTGCCAGCAGCTCATTTCCGGGACCGGGGGGGAACACCGGGGAGCTGTTTTTT. This sequence encodes CASSSFPGPGGNTGELFF.

This chain uses TRBV6-5 with TRBJ2-7; TRBD1 agrees at 7 bases. Germline V gene lookup returns CDR1 MNHEY and CDR2 SVGAGI. The J segment lost 7 bases and the V segment lost 4 bases, leaving 7 bases of the junction unmatched. The CDR3 spans 13 residues. In DNA, the CDR3 is TGTGCCAGCAGTTTGGGACAGTTTCGAGAGCAGTACTTC. Translated: CASSLGQFREQYF.

The chain uses TRBV19 and TRBJ2-7; D might be TRBD1 (7 bases). V shed 3 bases and J shed 1 base, with 13 bases lying between them. Germline-derived CDR1 and CDR2 are LNHDA and SQIVND (reference sequence). The CDR3 has 15 residues. CDR3 sequence reads: CASSMEGAASYEQYF. As DNA, the CDR3 is TGTGCCAGTAGTATGGAGGGGGCGGCTTCCTACGAGCAGTACTTC.

V is TRBV19 and J is TRBJ1-5, with D unresolved. V dropped 3 bases and J dropped 5 bases, with 17 bases sitting between them. The germline V gene has CDR1 LNHDA and CDR2 SQIVND (reference sequence). The CDR3 totals 16 residues. DNA of the CDR3: TGTGCCAGTAGTATTTCCAATGTGGAGAGGGATCAGCCCCAGCATTTT. Amino acids: CASSISNVERDQPQHF.

The rearrangement links TRBV19 to TRBJ2-3; D remains unclear. The germline V gene encodes CDR1 LNHDA and CDR2 SQIVND (reference sequence). The CDR3 is 14 amino acids. The V end was cut by 3 bases, the J end by 1 base, with 8 bases between. The CDR3 loop reads CASSIPRGTDTQYF. The CDR3 nucleotides are TGTGCCAGTAGTATCCCGAGAGGCACAGATACGCAGTATTTT.

The rearrangement joins TRBV5-1 to TRBJ2-7, with D unclear. V lost 3 bases and J lost 2, with 6 bases in between. The CDR3 is 12 amino acids. Germline V gene sequence: CDR1 SGHRS, CDR2 YFSETQ. This CDR3 is CASSSDPYEQYF. The CDR3 DNA reads TGCGCCAGCAGCTCAGATCCCTACGAGCAGTACTTC.

This chain links TRBV5-1 with TRBJ1-1; 8 bases are shared with TRBD1. Trimming took 4 bases from V and 5 from J; bases not matched to a gene: 13. CDR1 is SGHRS, CDR2 YFSETQ, per germline. There are 16 residues in the CDR3. CDR3 in amino acids: CASSPENQGAGTEAFF. The CDR3 DNA follows: TGCGCCAGCAGCCCAGAAAATCAGGGGGCGGGGACTGAAGCTTTCTTT.